This T cell receptor beta chain was identified during a study of blood T cell repertoires in COVID-19. As for the study in general: T cells, B-cell-depleted T cells, or PBMCs provided the cDNA or gDNA that served as material.

The CDR3 sequence is 13 residues long. Germline assignment: CDR1 SGHNT and CDR2 YYREEE (reference sequence). V was clipped by 4 bases and J by 6 bases; unmatched bases: 6. The method was immunoSEQ multiplex PCR; TCRdb's version includes in-frame clones alone and lacks a portion of them. Among about 170,000 clones, about 87% were seen once, and the ten largest hold under 3%. The chain joins TRBV5-4 to TRBJ2-7; 8 bases agree with TRBD2. Material for sequencing was peripheral blood. The clonotype comes from a woman older than 75 with COVID-19, enrolled during active disease. In nucleotides, the CDR3 is TGTGCCAGCAGCGGGGGACTAGATGTCGAGCAGTACTTC. Its protein product is CASSGGLDVEQYF.